This is a list of T cell receptor beta chains from one sample in a study of blood T cells in healthy people across ages. TCRdb re-analysed the 5' RACE reads in MiXCR, keeping a single row per CDR3 protein. The sample consists of about 1.5 million distinct CDR3 sequences, 35% to 45% of them appearing once. The sample was blood. The origin of the receptors is a woman under 30 in good health. Each CDR3 is given with its conserved first and last residue. Fields, in order: D gene, J gene, clone size, V gene, CDR3 length, CDR3 DNA, CDR3 protein. D genes are given only for firm matches. The size of a clone is reported for some rows only, either as once, few or many, or as a class for expanded clones.

D: TRBD1; J: TRBJ2-1; size: .; V: TRBV6-2/TRBV6-3; length: 14; DNA: TGTGCCAGCAGTTCGAGGACAGGCCAAGAGACCCAGTTCTTC; CDR3: CASSSRTGQETQFF
D: TRBD2; J: TRBJ2-1; size: .; V: TRBV4-3; length: 16; DNA: TGCGCCAGCAGCCCCCGGGGGGAAGCGGGAGCTAATCAGCAGTTCTTC; CDR3: CASSPRGEAGANQQFF
D: .; J: TRBJ2-3; size: .; V: TRBV5-6; length: 15; DNA: TGTGCCAGCAGCTTGACAGCCTCAAGCACAGATACGCAGTATTTT; CDR3: CASSLTASSTDTQYF
D: TRBD2; J: TRBJ2-3; size: .; V: TRBV5-5; length: 17; DNA: TGTGCCAGCAGCCCAGGGACTAGCGGGGGATGGGCAGATACGCAGTATTTT; CDR3: CASSPGTSGGWADTQYF
D: .; J: TRBJ2-3; size: .; V: TRBV29-1; length: 13; DNA: TGCAGCGTTGCCAGTCAGAAGGGAGATACGCAGTATTTT; CDR3: CSVASQKGDTQYF
D: .; J: TRBJ1-2; size: .; V: TRBV20-1; length: 16; DNA: TGCAGTGCTAGAGATCCAGTCAGGGGTGCTAACTATGGCTACACCTTC; CDR3: CSARDPVRGANYGYTF
D: .; J: TRBJ2-3; size: .; V: TRBV12-3/TRBV12-4; length: 14; DNA: TGTGCCAGCAGTTTTTCGGCGGAGGGAGATACGCAGTATTTT; CDR3: CASSFSAEGDTQYF
D: .; J: TRBJ1-5; size: .; V: TRBV4-1; length: 14; DNA: TGCGCCAGCAGCCAAGTGGGCATCAATCAGCCCCAGCATTTT; CDR3: CASSQVGINQPQHF
D: TRBD2; J: TRBJ2-3; size: .; V: TRBV5-1; length: 13; DNA: TGCGCCAGCCTAGCGGGGACCACAGATACGCAGTATTTT; CDR3: CASLAGTTDTQYF
D: .; J: TRBJ2-1; size: few; V: TRBV9; length: 15; DNA: TGTGCCAGCAGCGTAGCTCCGAGTCTAGGAGGTGAGCAGTTCTTC; CDR3: CASSVAPSLGGEQFF
D: .; J: TRBJ1-4; size: .; V: TRBV5-5; length: 14; DNA: TGTGCCAGCAGCTTCGGGATACGGGATGAAAAACTGTTTTTT; CDR3: CASSFGIRDEKLFF
D: .; J: TRBJ2-3; size: .; V: TRBV12-3/TRBV12-4; length: 13; DNA: TGTGCCAGCAGACTAACTAGAGCAGATACGCAGTATTTT; CDR3: CASRLTRADTQYF
D: .; J: TRBJ1-1; size: .; V: TRBV20-1; length: 16; DNA: TGCAGTGCTAGTGGCCTACTTATCACCATGAACACTGAAGCTTTCTTT; CDR3: CSASGLLITMNTEAFF
D: .; J: TRBJ2-3; size: few; V: TRBV28; length: 16; DNA: TGTGCCAGCAGCTTACCTGTCCTGGCAGCGACAGATACGCAGTATTTT; CDR3: CASSLPVLAATDTQYF
D: .; J: TRBJ2-7; size: .; V: TRBV12-3/TRBV12-4; length: 13; DNA: TGTGCCATCAGTCTTGGACTGTGGAACGAGCAGTACTTC; CDR3: CAISLGLWNEQYF
D: .; J: TRBJ2-4; size: .; V: TRBV6-5; length: 17; DNA: TGTGCCAGCAGTTACTCGAGAGGGGCTTGGGCCAAAAACATTCAGTACTTC; CDR3: CASSYSRGAWAKNIQYF
D: .; J: TRBJ1-5; size: .; V: TRBV14; length: 12; DNA: TGTGCCAGCAGCCAGGCGTCAGGGCCCCAGCATTTT; CDR3: CASSQASGPQHF
D: .; J: TRBJ1-1; size: .; V: TRBV6-6; length: 10; DNA: TGTGCCAGCCTGGGCACTGAAGCTTTCTTT; CDR3: CASLGTEAFF
D: TRBD2; J: TRBJ2-5; size: few; V: TRBV2; length: 15; DNA: TGTGCCAGCAGGCCGGGACTAGCGCCCCAAGAGACCCAGTACTTC; CDR3: CASRPGLAPQETQYF
D: TRBD1; J: TRBJ2-1; size: .; V: TRBV11-2; length: 16; DNA: TGTGCCAGCACCTTATACTCGACAGGGCCCTACAATGAGCAGTTCTTC; CDR3: CASTLYSTGPYNEQFF
D: TRBD1; J: TRBJ2-1; size: .; V: TRBV30; length: 17; DNA: TGTGCCTGGAGGGTAATCCTCCGGGACAGGGGCTACAATGAGCAGTTCTTC; CDR3: CAWRVILRDRGYNEQFF
D: .; J: TRBJ2-5; size: .; V: TRBV29-1; length: 14; DNA: TGCAGCGTTCTACAGGGGGGGGACCAAGAGACCCAGTACTTC; CDR3: CSVLQGGDQETQYF
D: .; J: TRBJ2-5; size: .; V: TRBV24-1; length: 16; DNA: TGTGCCACCAGTGCCGGCGGCGGGGCGACGAAAGAGACCCAGTACTTC; CDR3: CATSAGGGATKETQYF
D: .; J: TRBJ2-3; size: .; V: TRBV7-2; length: 15; DNA: TGTGCCAGCAGACAGACATCAGTCAGCTCAGATACGCAGTATTTT; CDR3: CASRQTSVSSDTQYF
D: TRBD1; J: TRBJ1-1; size: few; V: TRBV6-1; length: 15; DNA: TGTGCCAGCAGTCTTCTGACAGGGATGAACACTGAAGCTTTCTTT; CDR3: CASSLLTGMNTEAFF
D: TRBD1; J: TRBJ1-1; size: .; V: TRBV29-1; length: 13; DNA: TGCAGCGTCCCACAGGGGGCGTTCACTGAAGCTTTCTTT; CDR3: CSVPQGAFTEAFF
D: TRBD2; J: TRBJ2-1; size: few; V: TRBV12-3/TRBV12-4; length: 13; DNA: TGTGCCAGCAGCGCCGGGACTAGTCATGAGCAGTTCTTC; CDR3: CASSAGTSHEQFF
D: TRBD1; J: TRBJ2-5; size: .; V: TRBV4-3; length: 14; DNA: TGCGCCAGCAGCCAGGACAGGATTCTTACTGAGCAGTACTTC; CDR3: CASSQDRILTEQYF
D: .; J: TRBJ2-1; size: many; V: TRBV12-3/TRBV12-4; length: 16; DNA: TGTGCCAGCAGTCAACACCGGGATCAACGACTAAATGAGCAGTTCTTC; CDR3: CASSQHRDQRLNEQFF
D: .; J: TRBJ2-7; size: .; V: TRBV10-3; length: 17; DNA: TGTGCCATCAGTGAGTCAGGGGCGGCGAGCTCCTACAATGAGCAGTACTTC; CDR3: CAISESGAASSYNEQYF
D: .; J: TRBJ2-3; size: .; V: TRBV28; length: 14; DNA: TGTGCCAGCAGTGTTCCATCGTACACAGATACGCAGTATTTT; CDR3: CASSVPSYTDTQYF
D: .; J: TRBJ2-3; size: few; V: TRBV27; length: 16; DNA: TGTGCCAGCAGTTTCGTGGGGACACCTAGCACAGATACGCAGTATTTT; CDR3: CASSFVGTPSTDTQYF
D: .; J: TRBJ1-1; size: .; V: TRBV5-1; length: 14; DNA: TGCGCCAGCAGCTCCGGCGAGGAGGGCACTGAAGCTTTCTTT; CDR3: CASSSGEEGTEAFF
D: .; J: TRBJ2-1; size: once; V: TRBV20-1; length: 15; DNA: TGCAGTGCCCCCAAAAGGGGCACTAGCAACAATGAGCAGTTCTTC; CDR3: CSAPKRGTSNNEQFF
D: .; J: TRBJ2-2; size: .; V: TRBV27; length: 17; DNA: TGTGCCAGCAGTTTAAGGCTTCTTTCGCGGAACACCGGGGAGCTGTTTTTT; CDR3: CASSLRLLSRNTGELFF
D: .; J: TRBJ1-5; size: few; V: TRBV7-9; length: 14; DNA: TGTGCCAGCAGCTTAGGGGACATGTCTCAGCCCCAGCATTTT; CDR3: CASSLGDMSQPQHF
D: TRBD1; J: TRBJ1-2; size: .; V: TRBV20-1; length: 11; DNA: TGCAGTGCGGGACAGCGATATGGCTACACCTTC; CDR3: CSAGQRYGYTF
D: TRBD1; J: TRBJ2-1; size: few; V: TRBV7-7; length: 14; DNA: TGTGCTAGCAGCTCACAGACAGGGGCCGATGAGCAGTTCTTC; CDR3: CASSSQTGADEQFF
D: TRBD2; J: TRBJ2-7; size: few; V: TRBV29-1; length: 14; DNA: TGCAGCGTTGCTACTAGCGGGAGTATTAGCGAGCAGTACTTC; CDR3: CSVATSGSISEQYF
D: .; J: TRBJ2-5; size: .; V: TRBV7-9; length: 15; DNA: TGTGCCAGCAGCGACCGACCCGGGATTGCCGAGACCCAGTACTTC; CDR3: CASSDRPGIAETQYF
D: .; J: TRBJ2-7; size: few; V: TRBV20-1; length: 12; DNA: TGCATGGTCTCGGGAAACTCCTACGAGCAGTACTTC; CDR3: CMVSGNSYEQYF
D: .; J: TRBJ1-1; size: .; V: TRBV4-3; length: 16; DNA: TGCGCCAGCAGCCAAGATACAGCCGACATGAACACTGAAGCTTTCTTT; CDR3: CASSQDTADMNTEAFF
D: .; J: TRBJ2-6; size: .; V: TRBV5-6; length: 16; DNA: TGTGCCAGCAGCTTGGCGTGGTCCCCTGGGGCCAACGTCCTGACTTTC; CDR3: CASSLAWSPGANVLTF
D: .; J: TRBJ2-1; size: few; V: TRBV12-3/TRBV12-4; length: 13; DNA: TGTGCCAGCAGTCCAGGGTTTTACGATGAGCAGTTCTTC; CDR3: CASSPGFYDEQFF
D: .; J: TRBJ2-3; size: .; V: TRBV20-1; length: 14; DNA: TGCAGTGCTAGAGATGGAGTGGGGACAGATACGCAGTATTTT; CDR3: CSARDGVGTDTQYF
D: .; J: TRBJ1-6; size: few; V: TRBV12-3/TRBV12-4; length: 12; DNA: TGTGCCAGCAGTTTTGGGGGGCGACCCCTCCACTTT; CDR3: CASSFGGRPLHF
D: .; J: TRBJ2-5; size: .; V: TRBV4-2; length: 13; DNA: TGTGCCAGCAGCCAAGCTAGCGTGATTGAGCAGTACTTC; CDR3: CASSQASVIEQYF
D: .; J: TRBJ1-5; size: few; V: TRBV3-1; length: 16; DNA: TGTGCCAGCAGCCAAGTTGCGGGTGGGATCAATCAGCCCCAGCATTTT; CDR3: CASSQVAGGINQPQHF
D: .; J: TRBJ1-1; size: few; V: TRBV29-1; length: 14; DNA: TGCAGCGTTGATATATCGTCGTCGAACACTGAAGCTTTCTTT; CDR3: CSVDISSSNTEAFF
D: .; J: TRBJ2-7; size: few; V: TRBV29-1; length: 12; DNA: TGCAGCGTCGGGGGACAGCATTACGAGCAGTACTTC; CDR3: CSVGGQHYEQYF
D: .; J: TRBJ2-1; size: .; V: TRBV12-3/TRBV12-4; length: 14; DNA: TGTGCCAGCAGTCATAGCGGTGGGGCCTGTGAGCAGTTCTTC; CDR3: CASSHSGGACEQFF
D: .; J: TRBJ2-7; size: .; V: TRBV6-6; length: 13; DNA: TGTGCCAGCAGTTACTCAAGCCCTCACGAGCAGTACTTC; CDR3: CASSYSSPHEQYF
D: .; J: TRBJ1-3; size: .; V: TRBV7-6; length: 15; DNA: TGTGCCAGCAGCTTACGGGGGGGCTCTGGAAACACCATATATTTT; CDR3: CASSLRGGSGNTIYF
D: TRBD2; J: TRBJ2-4; size: .; V: TRBV12-3/TRBV12-4; length: 14; DNA: TGTGCCAGCAGTGGCCGGGGGGTTAAAAACATTCAGTACTTC; CDR3: CASSGRGVKNIQYF
D: .; J: TRBJ2-1; size: few; V: TRBV7-9; length: 13; DNA: TGTGCCAGCAGCGGATCCCGGGAATTTGAGCAGTTCTTC; CDR3: CASSGSREFEQFF
D: .; J: TRBJ1-5; size: many; V: TRBV7-2; length: 12; DNA: TGTGCCAGCAGCTTTTCGGGGCAGCCCCAGCATTTT; CDR3: CASSFSGQPQHF
D: .; J: TRBJ1-5; size: once; V: TRBV7-9; length: 15; DNA: TGTGCCAGCAGCTTAGAAAGGGGAAACAATCAGCCCCAGCATTTT; CDR3: CASSLERGNNQPQHF
D: .; J: TRBJ2-6; size: .; V: TRBV3-1; length: 16; DNA: TGTGCCAGCAGCCAAGTGGGGCCTTCTGGGGCCAACGTCCTGACTTTC; CDR3: CASSQVGPSGANVLTF
D: TRBD2; J: TRBJ2-1; size: few; V: TRBV6-5; length: 17; DNA: TGTGCCAGCAGTTACTCGATGGGTAGCGGGAGGGGGAATGAGCAGTTCTTC; CDR3: CASSYSMGSGRGNEQFF